This TCR beta chain was found in a study of regulatory and conventional T cells in RAG deficiency. Study-wide points: Treg unique TCR beta sequences were approximately 100-fold fewer in Omenn syndrome and CID/AS patients than controls. Omenn patients showed >75% Treg-Tconv overlap and shorter CDR3 lengths.

On this clone itself: What it binds is unknown.

Blood CD4+ CD25-low CD127-high conventional T cells supplied the genomic DNA template. Clones were sequenced by immunoSEQ multiplex PCR, and TCRdb holds only the in-frame ones, with some missing. Altogether about 30,000 clones are present, roughly 96% being singletons, with the ten largest covering approximately 0.17%. The sample also formed part of further work on regulatory T cells. That paper adds: The PCR used 52 TRBV and 13 TRBJ primers. Skewed V and J usage and few unique V-J pairs marked patient repertoires, most in Tregs.

This receptor was obtained from a human donor in good health. Sequenced: CD25- CD4+ T cells sorted from blood.

CDR3 sequence (DNA): TGCGCCAGCAGCGTAGGAGGGGTGGGTGAAAAACTGTTTTTT. It specifies CASSVGGVGEKLFF. V gene TRBV5-1 combines with J gene TRBJ1-4, with a weak D call TRBD1 (5 bases). Trimming took 4 bases from V and 7 from J, leaving 14 bases between them. CDR1 and CDR2 (germline): SGHRS, YFSETQ. The CDR3 loop spans 14 amino acids.